This T cell receptor (beta chain) was sequenced for a study of cytomegalovirus exposure and HLA in healthy donors. About the study: The Caucasian-associated ancestry cluster contained 65% to 85% of the approximately 400 genotyped donors.

Of note for this clone: What it recognizes is unknown.

Findings and limits, study-wide: A later analysis found that most CMV-associated TCR beta chains appeared HLA-restricted. Using a false discovery rate of 0.05, a later analysis showed that approximately 17,000 TCR beta sequences were associated with HLA alleles. DRB1 showed the most TCR associations and HLA-C the fewest in a later analysis, as rates varied by HLA locus.

Vbeta (60) and Jbeta (13) primers were used in the PCR. TCRdb's copy holds only in-frame clones and misses some; the assay was immunoSEQ multiplex PCR. The table shows around 80,000 clones, with around 79% occurring only once. The CDR3 is 15 amino acids. The germline gives CDR1 SGHDT, CDR2 YYEEEE. Trimming took off 0 bases at V and 2 bases at J, with 11 bases between the two ends. The sequence came from a female donor in good health and CMV-seronegative. The sample taken for sequencing was PBMCs. The chain uses TRBV5-6 and TRBJ1-2; D might be TRBD1 (5 bases). The CDR3 bases are TGTGCCAGCAGCTTGGTAGGGGCTGCCAACTATGGCTACACCTTC. Its translation: CASSLVGAANYGYTF.